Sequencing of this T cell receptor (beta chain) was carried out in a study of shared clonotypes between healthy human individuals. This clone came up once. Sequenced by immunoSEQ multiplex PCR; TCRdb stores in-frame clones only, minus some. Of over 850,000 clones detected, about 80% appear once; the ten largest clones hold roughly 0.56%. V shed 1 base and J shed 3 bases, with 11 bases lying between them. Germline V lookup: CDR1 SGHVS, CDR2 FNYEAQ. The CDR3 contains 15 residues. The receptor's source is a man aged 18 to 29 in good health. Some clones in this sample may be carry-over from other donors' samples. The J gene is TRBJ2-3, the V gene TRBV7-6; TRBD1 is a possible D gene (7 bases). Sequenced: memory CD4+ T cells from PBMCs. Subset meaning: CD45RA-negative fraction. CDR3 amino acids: CASSLEAGGTDTQYF. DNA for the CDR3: TGTGCCAGCAGCTTAGAGGCAGGGGGGACAGATACGCAGTATTTT.